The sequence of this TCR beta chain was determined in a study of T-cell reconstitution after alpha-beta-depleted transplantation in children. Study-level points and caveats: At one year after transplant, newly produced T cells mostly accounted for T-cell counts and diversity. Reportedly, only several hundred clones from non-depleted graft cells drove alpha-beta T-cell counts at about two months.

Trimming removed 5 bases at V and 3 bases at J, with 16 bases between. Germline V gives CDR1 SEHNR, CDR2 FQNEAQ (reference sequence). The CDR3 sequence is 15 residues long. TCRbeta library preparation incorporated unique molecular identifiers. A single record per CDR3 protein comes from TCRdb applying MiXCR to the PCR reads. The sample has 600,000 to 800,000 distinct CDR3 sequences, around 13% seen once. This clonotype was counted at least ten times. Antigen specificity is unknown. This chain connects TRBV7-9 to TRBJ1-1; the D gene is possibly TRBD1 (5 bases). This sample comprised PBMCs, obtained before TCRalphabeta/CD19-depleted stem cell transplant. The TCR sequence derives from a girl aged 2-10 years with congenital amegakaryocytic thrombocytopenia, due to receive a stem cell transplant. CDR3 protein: CASSQFSGPYTEAFF. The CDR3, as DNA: TGTGCCAGCAGCCAATTTTCGGGACCTTACACTGAAGCTTTCTTT.